Below are 13 T cell receptor beta chains sequenced from a single sample in a study of CXCR3-negative and CXCR3-positive naive CD8 T cells. Study-level results: Naive CXCR3-positive cells had TRB CDR3s more hydrophobic than those of CXCR3-negative naive cells.

What these receptors recognize is not known. cDNA libraries for TRB were generated by 5' RACE incorporating UMI labels. For each CDR3 protein, TCRdb gives one entry from its re-call of the 5' RACE reads, without DNA. This sample's table has about 84,000 distinct CDR3 sequences. The source material was naive CXCR3+ CD8+ T cells from blood. Sample subset: CD45RO-CCR7+CD27+CD95- naive CD8+ T cells expressing CXCR3 (TNR3+). These receptors came from a human donor in good health. Some clones in this sample may be carry-over from other donors' samples.

This rearrangement joins TRBV4-1 to TRBJ2-3; the TRBD2 assignment by TCRdb is unverifiable without DNA. CDR3 length: 15 amino acids. CDR1 MGHRA and CDR2 YSYEKL come from the germline V gene. CDR3 loop: CASSQDIAGGDTQYF.

The CDR3 loop is CAWSGTGNTEAFF. The chain combines TRBV30 with TRBJ1-1; TCRdb picks TRBD1, but there is no DNA to check that call. The CDR3 is 13 amino acids. The germline V gene has CDR1 GTSNPN and CDR2 SVGIG (reference sequence).

The V gene is TRBV29-1, the J gene TRBJ2-7; TCRdb proposes TRBD1, but this gene call is untestable without DNA. Germline V gene sequence: CDR1 SQVTM, CDR2 ANQGSEA. This CDR3 is 12 amino acids long. CDR3 loop: CSVERGGYEQYF.

The chain links TRBV9 to TRBJ1-3; as DNA is missing, the TRBD1 call by TCRdb cannot be tested. This CDR3 has 15 residues. The germline gives CDR1 SGDLS, CDR2 YYNGEE. CDR3 residues: CASSASGTPGNTIYF.

V usage is TRBV18 and J usage is TRBJ2-4. The V gene's germline CDR1 is KGHSH and CDR2 LQKENI. CDR3 length equals 16 residues. The CDR3 sequence is CASSPMDEVAKNIQYF.

The chain recombines TRBV28 with TRBJ2-3; as DNA is missing, the TRBD1 call by TCRdb cannot be tested. Germline V gene lookup returns CDR1 MDHEN and CDR2 SYDVKM. The CDR3 spans 15 residues. The chain's CDR3 is CASSQWTGVTDTQYF.

The chain recombines TRBV9 with TRBJ2-5; TCRdb's D gene call, TRBD2, goes unchecked for lack of DNA. The CDR3 is made up of 16 amino acids. Germline CDR1 and CDR2: SGDLS and YYNGEE. CDR3 amino acids: CASSQWGPPYQETQYF.

The chain carries TRBV7-9 and TRBJ2-7; TCRdb designates TRBD1, a call that cannot be tested without DNA. Per germline, CDR1 SEHNR and CDR2 FQNEAQ (reference sequence). This CDR3 is built from 14 residues. This chain's CDR3 is CASSARDGGYEQYF. The variable domain in full, completed from reference TRBV7-9 and TRBJ2-7, reads DTGVSQNPRHKITKRGQNVTFRCDPISEHNRLYWYRQTLGQGPEFLTYFQNEAQLEKSRLLSDRFSAERPKGSFSTLEIQRTEQGDSAMYLCASSARDGGYEQYFGPGTRLTVT.

The chain carries TRBV13 and TRBJ2-6; no DNA is available, so the TRBD1 call from TCRdb remains unchecked. Germline-derived CDR1 and CDR2 are PRHDT and FYEKMQ (reference sequence). This CDR3 has 16 residues. The CDR3 is CASSFDRPSGANVLTF.

The chain couples TRBV7-9 to TRBJ2-1. There are 15 residues in the CDR3. Germline CDR1 is SEHNR and CDR2 is FQNEAQ (reference sequence). CDR3 sequence: CASSLNGIPHNEQFF. The complete variable domain, with remaining parts taken from reference TRBV7-9 and TRBJ2-1, reads DTGVSQNPRHKITKRGQNVTFRCDPISEHNRLYWYRQTLGQGPEFLTYFQNEAQLEKSRLLSDRFSAERPKGSFSTLEIQRTEQGDSAMYLCASSLNGIPHNEQFFGPGTRLTVL.

The chain uses TRBV7-2 and TRBJ2-1; TCRdb returns TRBD2, unconfirmable since there is no DNA. The CDR3 sequence is 15 residues long. The germline gives CDR1 SGHTA, CDR2 FQGNSA. CDR3 residues: CASSALAGWNNEQFF.

The chain links TRBV29-1 to TRBJ2-2. CDR3 size: 13 residues. Germline V CDR1 and CDR2: SQVTM, ANQGSEA. CDR3 residues: CSVDDPSTGELFF.

This rearrangement joins TRBV3-1 to TRBJ2-1. The CDR3 consists of 16 residues. CDR1 LGHDT and CDR2 YNNKEL come from the germline V gene (reference sequence). The CDR3 reads CASSQDRVSSYNEQFF.